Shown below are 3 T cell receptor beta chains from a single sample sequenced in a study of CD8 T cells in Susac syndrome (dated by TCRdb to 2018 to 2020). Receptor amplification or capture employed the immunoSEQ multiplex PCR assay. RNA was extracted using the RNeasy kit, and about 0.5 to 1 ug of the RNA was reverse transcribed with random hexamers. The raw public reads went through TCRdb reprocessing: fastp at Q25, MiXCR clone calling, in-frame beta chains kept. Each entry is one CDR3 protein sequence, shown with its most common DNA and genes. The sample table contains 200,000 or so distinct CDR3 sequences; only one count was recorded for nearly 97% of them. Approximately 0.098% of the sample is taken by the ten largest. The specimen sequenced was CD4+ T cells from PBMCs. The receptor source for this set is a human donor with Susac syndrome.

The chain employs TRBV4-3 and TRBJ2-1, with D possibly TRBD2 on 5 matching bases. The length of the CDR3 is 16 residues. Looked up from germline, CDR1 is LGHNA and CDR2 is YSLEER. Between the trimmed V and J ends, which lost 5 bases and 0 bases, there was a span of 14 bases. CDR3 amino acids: CASSSYSAGSYNEQFF. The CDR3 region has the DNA TGCGCCAGCAGCAGCTATAGCGCTGGCTCCTACAATGAGCAGTTCTTC.

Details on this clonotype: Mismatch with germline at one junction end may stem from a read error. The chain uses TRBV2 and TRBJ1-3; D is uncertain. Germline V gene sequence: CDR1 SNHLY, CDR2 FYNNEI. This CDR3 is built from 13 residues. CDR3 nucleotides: TGTGCCAGCAGTGTTCTGACTGGATACACCATATATTTT. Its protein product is CASSVLTGYTIYF.

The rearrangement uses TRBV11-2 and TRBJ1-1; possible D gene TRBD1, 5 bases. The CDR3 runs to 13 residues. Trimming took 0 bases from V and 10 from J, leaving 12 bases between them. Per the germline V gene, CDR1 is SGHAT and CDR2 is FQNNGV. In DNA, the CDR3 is TGTGCCAGCAGCTTAGATCGGGACTCTGGAGCTTTCTTT. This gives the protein CASSLDRDSGAFF.